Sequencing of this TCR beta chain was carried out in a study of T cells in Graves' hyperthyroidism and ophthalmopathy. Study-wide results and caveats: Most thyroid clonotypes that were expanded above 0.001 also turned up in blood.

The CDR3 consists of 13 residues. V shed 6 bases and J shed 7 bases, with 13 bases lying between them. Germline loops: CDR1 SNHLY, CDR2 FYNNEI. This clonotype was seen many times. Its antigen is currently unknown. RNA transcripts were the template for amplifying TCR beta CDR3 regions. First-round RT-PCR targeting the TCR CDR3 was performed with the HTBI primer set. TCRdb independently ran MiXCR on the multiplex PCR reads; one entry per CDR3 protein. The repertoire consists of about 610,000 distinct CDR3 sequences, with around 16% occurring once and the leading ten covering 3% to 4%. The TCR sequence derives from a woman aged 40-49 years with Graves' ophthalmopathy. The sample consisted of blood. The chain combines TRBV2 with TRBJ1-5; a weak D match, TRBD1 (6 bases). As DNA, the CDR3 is TGTGCCAGCAGGTGGGACACCACCCAGCCCCAGCATTTT. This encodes CASRWDTTQPQHF.